Shown below are 18 T cell receptor beta chains from a single sample sequenced in a study of identical twins. From the 5' RACE reads, TCRdb called clonotypes with MiXCR, one entry per CDR3 protein. The data hold about 1.7 million distinct CDR3 sequences, with about 31% observed a single time. Source material: cord blood. These receptors were obtained from a newborn girl in good health.

V is TRBV20-1 and J is TRBJ2-7, with 12 nucleotides matching TRBD2. The CDR3 is 16 residues long. Germline assignment: CDR1 DFQATT and CDR2 SNEGSKA (reference sequence). V lost 0 bases, J lost 2 bases, and 5 bases stayed unmatched. This CDR3 reads CSARDFTSGRPYEQYF. In DNA, the CDR3 is TGCAGTGCTAGAGATTTCACTAGCGGGAGGCCCTACGAGCAGTACTTC.

This clonotype was seen a few times. V and J are TRBV3-1 and TRBJ2-1; 13 bases align to TRBD2. Losses at the gene ends were 3 bases for V and 9 bases for J; bases not matched to a gene: 8. This CDR3 has 16 residues. Germline V CDR1 and CDR2: LGHDT, YNNKEL (reference sequence). CDR3 in amino acids: CASSQFTSGRASEQFF. The CDR3 DNA follows: TGTGCCAGCAGCCAGTTCACTAGCGGGAGGGCCAGTGAGCAGTTCTTC.

This clonotype was counted only a few times. This chain uses TRBV20-1 with TRBJ2-5; the D gene is possibly TRBD2 (6 bases). Germline CDR1 is DFQATT and CDR2 is SNEGSKA (reference sequence). The V and J ends lost 1 base and 0 bases respectively, with 15 bases between them. The CDR3 runs to 16 residues. The CDR3 is CSARAYGVADQETQYF. CDR3 DNA sequence: TGCAGTGCTAGAGCCTACGGAGTAGCGGACCAAGAGACCCAGTACTTC.

This rearrangement joins TRBV11-2 to TRBJ2-1, with 8 bases aligning to TRBD2. Unmatched junction bases numbered 5, after V lost 3 bases and J lost 10 bases. The germline V gene encodes CDR1 SGHAT and CDR2 FQNNGV. There are 13 residues in the CDR3. CDR3 DNA sequence: TGTGCCAGCAGCTTCAATTTAGCGGGGGAGCAGTTCTTC. Protein: CASSFNLAGEQFF. Full variable domain (missing parts from reference TRBV11-2 and TRBJ2-1): EAGVAQSPRYKIIEKRQSVAFWCNPISGHATLYWYQQILGQGPKLLIQFQNNGVVDDSQLPKDRFSAERLKGVDSTLKIQPAKLEDSAVYLCASSFNLAGEQFFGPGTRLTVL.

This sequence joins TRBV5-1 and TRBJ1-5; D remains ambiguous. Trimming removed 4 bases from V and 9 bases from J, with 23 bases in between. The CDR3 runs 16 residues. Germline V CDR1 and CDR2: SGHRS, YFSETQ. CDR3 in amino acids: CASSPVGGPDEWPQHF. For the CDR3, the DNA is TGCGCCAGCAGCCCCGTTGGCGGGCCCGATGAGTGGCCCCAGCATTTT.

V is TRBV18 and J is TRBJ2-5, with TRBD1 matching over 9 bases. Germline assignment: CDR1 KGHSH and CDR2 LQKENI. CDR3 length: 13 residues. J was trimmed by 5 bases and V by 4 bases; bases with no gene match: 2. The CDR3 nucleotides are TGTGCCAGCTCACGGGACAGGGACGAGACCCAGTACTTC. It specifies CASSRDRDETQYF. Drawing the rest from reference TRBV18 and TRBJ2-5, the complete variable domain is NAGVMQNPRHLVRRRGQEARLRCSPMKGHSHVYWYRQLPEEGLKFMVYLQKENIIDESGMPKERFSAEFPKEGPSILRIQQVVRGDSAAYFCASSRDRDETQYFGPGTRLLVL.

V and J are TRBV7-2 and TRBJ2-7; 8 bases align to TRBD1. Germline V gene lookup returns CDR1 SGHTA and CDR2 FQGNSA. The length of the CDR3 is 15 residues. V shed 0 bases and J 6 bases; nucleotides not matched to a gene: 7. For the CDR3, the DNA is TGTGCCAGCAGCTTAGCTGGACAGGGACAATCCGAGCAGTACTTC. Residues: CASSLAGQGQSEQYF.

This chain links TRBV7-2 with TRBJ1-2, with TRBD1 identical over 8 bases. J lost 2 bases, V lost 3 bases, and 5 bases had no gene match. This CDR3 spans 15 amino acids. The germline V gene has CDR1 SGHTA and CDR2 FQGNSA. CDR3: CASSFTGQENYGYTF. CDR3 in DNA: TGTGCCAGCAGCTTTACGGGACAGGAGAACTATGGCTACACCTTC.

The J gene is TRBJ2-1, the V gene TRBV7-9, with 11 positions matching TRBD2. With V trimmed by 3 bases and J by 4 bases, 5 bases remained unmatched. The germline gives CDR1 SEHNR, CDR2 FQNEAQ (reference sequence). The CDR3 totals 16 residues. The CDR3 is CASSFLPSGGYNEQFF. The CDR3 DNA reads as TGTGCCAGCAGCTTTCTGCCTAGCGGGGGGTACAATGAGCAGTTCTTC.

This CDR3 reads CSVEIGRGTEAFF. In nucleotides, the CDR3 is TGCAGCGTTGAAATAGGGCGGGGAACTGAAGCTTTCTTT. This chain connects TRBV29-1 to TRBJ1-1; the D is unclear. The CDR3 consists of 13 residues. Trimming removed 2 bases at V and 5 bases at J, with 12 bases between. Per germline, CDR1 SQVTM and CDR2 ANQGSEA.

V and J are TRBV6-5 and TRBJ1-5; D is undetermined. The CDR3 loop spans 14 amino acids. Germline lookup yields CDR1 MNHEY and CDR2 SVGAGI. Between the trimmed V and J ends, which lost 2 bases and 3 bases, there was a span of 8 bases. Written as DNA, the CDR3 is TGTGCCAGCAGTTACGTGGCAGTCAATCAGCCCCAGCATTTT. Residues: CASSYVAVNQPQHF.

This clonotype was counted a few times. The rearrangement links TRBV6-5 to TRBJ2-4; TRBD1 agrees at 8 bases. The DNA end is a closer match to TRBJ2-7, so the J assignment may be wrong. From germline, CDR1 is MNHEY and CDR2 SVGAGI. The CDR3 length is 14 residues. DNA of the CDR3: TGTGCCAGCAAAGGAGGCAGGGGGCCCTACGAGCAGTACTTC. Translated, it gives CASKGGRGPYEQYF.

This clonotype showed up just once. The V call is TRBV6-2 or TRBV6-3, the J call TRBJ2-4, with 9 bases that match TRBD1. The CDR3 totals 13 residues. CDR1 is MNHEY and CDR2 is SVGEGT in the germline V gene. Losses at the gene ends were 5 bases for V and 15 bases for J; bases not matched to a gene: 11. The CDR3, as DNA: TGTGCCAGCAGTATCCGGGACAGGGACCAGAGGTACTTC. This gives the protein CASSIRDRDQRYF.

This clonotype was detected only a few times. The CDR3 bases are TGCAGTGCCACATCCCGGGACAGGGGTGGCTACGAGCAGTACTTC. It codes for CSATSRDRGGYEQYF. The chain is built from TRBV20-1 and TRBJ2-7; 10 bases match TRBD1. Unmatched junction bases numbered 11, after V lost 6 bases and J lost 3 bases. CDR3 length: 15 amino acids. CDR1 is DFQATT, CDR2 SNEGSKA, per germline (reference sequence).

The V call is TRBV29-1, the J call TRBJ1-2; 10 nucleotides agree with TRBD1. J was trimmed by 7 bases and V by 7 bases; bases with no gene match: 3. Germline values: CDR1 SQVTM, CDR2 ANQGSEA. CDR3 size: 11 residues. The CDR3 region has the DNA TGCAGCGGCGGACAGGGGGTTGGCTACACCTTC. Its translation: CSGGQGVGYTF.

This clonotype was picked up a small number of times. The J gene is TRBJ2-3, the V gene TRBV27; D is perhaps TRBD1 (5 bases). Germline CDR1 is MNHEY and CDR2 is SMNVEV (reference sequence). Trimming cost V 4 bases and J 1 base, with 9 bases left between them. CDR3 length: 14 residues. The DNA of the CDR3 is TGTGCCAGCAGTTCAAGACAGCGCACAGATACGCAGTATTTT. Translating it yields CASSSRQRTDTQYF.

The V and J genes are TRBV19 and TRBJ2-7; 11 bases map to TRBD1. Germline V gene data show CDR1 as LNHDA and CDR2 as SQIVND (reference sequence). Trimming removed 7 bases from V and 4 bases from J; junction bases left unmatched: 6. The CDR3 spans 14 residues. In DNA form, the CDR3 reads TGTGCCAGTAAACCGGGACAGGGGGGGTACGAGCAGTACTTC. Translated, it gives CASKPGQGGYEQYF.

In its sample, this clonotype was seen a few times. The chain combines TRBV2 with TRBJ2-4; D tentatively reads TRBD1 or TRBD2 (5 bases each). Per the germline V gene, CDR1 is SNHLY and CDR2 is FYNNEI. Trimming cost V 8 bases and J 8 bases, with 16 bases left between them. The CDR3 has 13 residues. The DNA for the CDR3 is TGTGCCAGCGGATACGTACTAGGGGACATTCAGTACTTC. This encodes CASGYVLGDIQYF.